The 5 T cell receptor beta chains below were found in one sample sequenced in a study of cytomegalovirus exposure and HLA in healthy donors. PCR involved 60 Vbeta and 13 Jbeta primers. Produced via immunoSEQ multiplex PCR; TCRdb's table is partial and in-frame only. There are roughly 20,000 clones in the sample; under 90% occur only once, and roughly 23% lies in the top ten. Sequencing used PBMCs. These receptor sequences come from a human donor in good health.

In regard to this clone: The junction shows a germline mismatch at one end, possibly a read error. The chain recombines TRBV7-6 with TRBJ2-2, with a possible D match to TRBD1 (6 bases). This CDR3 contains 16 residues. Per germline, CDR1 SGHVS and CDR2 FNYEAQ. This CDR3 reads CASSLIPIGDTGELFF. In DNA, the CDR3 is TGTGCCAGCAGCTTAATTCCGATCGGGGACACTGGGGAGCTGTTTTTT.

This chain links TRBV4-1 with TRBJ1-1; D not resolved. The CDR3 loop spans 13 amino acids. V shed 4 bases and J shed 7 bases, with 13 bases lying between them. Per the germline V gene, CDR1 is MGHRA and CDR2 is YSYEKL. The CDR3 nucleotides are TGCGCCAGCAGCCCGGTGAGCGGGCTTGAAGCTTTCTTT. Translating it yields CASSPVSGLEAFF.

The chain joins TRBV6-6 to TRBJ2-7, with 7 bases identical to TRBD1. Per the germline V gene, CDR1 is MNHNY and CDR2 is SVGAGI (reference sequence). The junction had 12 bases not matched to a gene; V was cut back by 8 bases and J by 2 bases. The CDR3 totals 15 residues. CDR3 region: CASVKRDREPYEQYF. CDR3 DNA sequence: TGTGCCAGCGTTAAGAGAGACAGGGAACCCTACGAGCAGTACTTC.

This sequence joins TRBV10-3 and TRBJ2-7, with 9 bases that match TRBD1. The CDR3 covers 15 residues. V dropped 5 bases and J dropped 4; count of bases not matched to a gene: 9. CDR1 ENHRY and CDR2 SYGVKD come from the germline V gene. The CDR3 loop is CAISSAGTGLYEQYF. CDR3 sequence (DNA): TGTGCCATCAGTTCAGCCGGGACAGGGCTGTACGAGCAGTACTTC.

The genes are TRBV7-6 and TRBJ2-7; TRBD1 is a possible D gene (7 bases). V was shortened by 5 bases and J by 0 bases, with 26 bases between the two germline ends. Germline V gives CDR1 SGHVS, CDR2 FNYEAQ. The length of the CDR3 is 19 residues. The CDR3 DNA is TGTGCCAGCAGCCCCCATCTGGCTGTGACAGGGAGGAGCTCCTACGAGCAGTACTTC. The encoded protein is CASSPHLAVTGRSSYEQYF.